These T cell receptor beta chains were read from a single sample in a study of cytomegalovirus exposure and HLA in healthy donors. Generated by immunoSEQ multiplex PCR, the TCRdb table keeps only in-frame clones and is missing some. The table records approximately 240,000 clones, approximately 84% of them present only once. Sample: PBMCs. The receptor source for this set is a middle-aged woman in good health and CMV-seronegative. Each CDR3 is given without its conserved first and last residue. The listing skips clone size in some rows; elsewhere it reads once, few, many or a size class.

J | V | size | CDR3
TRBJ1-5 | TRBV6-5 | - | ASSYSYSNQPQH
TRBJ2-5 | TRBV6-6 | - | ASSYSGTQY
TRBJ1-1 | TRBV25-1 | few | ASSDGQGLAF
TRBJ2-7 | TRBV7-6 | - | ASSSNMYEQY
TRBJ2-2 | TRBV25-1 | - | AAGQGNTGELF
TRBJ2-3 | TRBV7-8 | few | ASSQDSRGSTDTQY
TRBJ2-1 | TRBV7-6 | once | ASSLATAPSNEQF
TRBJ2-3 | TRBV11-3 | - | ASSATRGTDTQY
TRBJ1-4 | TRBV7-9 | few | ASTHPTGTNEKLF
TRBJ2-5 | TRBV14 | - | ASSQVGGVDMETQY
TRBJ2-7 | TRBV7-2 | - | ASSLDGGGGGEQY
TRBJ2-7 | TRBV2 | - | ASSETGGSYEQY
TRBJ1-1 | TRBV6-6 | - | ASSSDRSDTEAF
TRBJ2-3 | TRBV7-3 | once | ASSFGPAGGHTDTQY
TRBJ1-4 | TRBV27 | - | ASSSTAGNEKLF
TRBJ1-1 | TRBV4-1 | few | ASSQVGGTEAF
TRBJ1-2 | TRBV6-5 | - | ASSSSMETGYT
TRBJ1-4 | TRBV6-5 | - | ASSTTRGVNEKLF
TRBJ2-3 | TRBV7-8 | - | ASSPHLPGLLVISDTQY
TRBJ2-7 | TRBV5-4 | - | ASSWEAGATYEQY
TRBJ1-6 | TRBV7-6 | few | ASSSGFNSPLH
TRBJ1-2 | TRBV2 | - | ASSEALSGYT
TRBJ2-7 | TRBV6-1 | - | ASSPRGREQY
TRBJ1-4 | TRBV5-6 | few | ASSVLGTGGYYLF
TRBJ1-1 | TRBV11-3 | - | ASSLKGATEAF
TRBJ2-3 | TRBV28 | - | ASSHIRGDTQY
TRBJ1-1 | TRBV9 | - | ASTPGTAVREAF
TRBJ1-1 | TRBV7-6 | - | ASSPRQSMNTEAF
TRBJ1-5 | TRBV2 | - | ASSEASGVGQPQH
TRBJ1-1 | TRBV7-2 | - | ASSLEGGTEAF
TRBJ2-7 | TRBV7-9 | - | ASSTSGGYEQY
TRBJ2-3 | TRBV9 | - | ASSVGLAGNTDTQY
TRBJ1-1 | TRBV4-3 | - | ASSQDGGWTEAF
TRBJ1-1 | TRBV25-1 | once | ASRQTGSGTEAF
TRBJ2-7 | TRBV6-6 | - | ASSSNRGPTYEQY
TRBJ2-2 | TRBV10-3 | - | AIGTRGLGTGELF
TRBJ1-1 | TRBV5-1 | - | ASSYPERAEAF
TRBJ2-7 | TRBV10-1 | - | ASSLYRVSEQY
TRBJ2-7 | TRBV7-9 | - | ASSLSDRNSYEQY
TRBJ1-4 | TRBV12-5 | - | ASGLAPGETEKLF
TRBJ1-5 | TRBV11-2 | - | ASSLSFDQPQH
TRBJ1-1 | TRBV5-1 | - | ASSNHSGWGEAF
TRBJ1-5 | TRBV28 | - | ASSPLNQPQH
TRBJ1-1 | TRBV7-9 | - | ASSLSYGGNTEAF
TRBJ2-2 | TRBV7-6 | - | ASSRDRGDTGELF
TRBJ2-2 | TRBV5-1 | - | ASSFGLAGPLTGELF
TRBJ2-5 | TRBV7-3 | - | ASSLRPLAGEETQY
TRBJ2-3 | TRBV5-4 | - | ASSQDSTYSTDTQY
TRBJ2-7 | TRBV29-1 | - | SVTGTGFFYEQY
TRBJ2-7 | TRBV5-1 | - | ASSPGLAGAYEQY
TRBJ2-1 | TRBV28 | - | ASMTRGGLREQF
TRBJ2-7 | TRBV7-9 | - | ASSPSSYEQY
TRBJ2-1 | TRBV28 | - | ASSLLSGSNNEQF
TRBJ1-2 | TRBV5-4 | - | ASSLPQGREYSYT
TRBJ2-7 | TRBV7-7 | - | ASSRGAVDEQY
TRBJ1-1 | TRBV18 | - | ASSLGTGTVTEAF
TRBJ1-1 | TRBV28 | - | ASSFIDNLNTEAF
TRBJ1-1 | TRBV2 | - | ASSADTEAF
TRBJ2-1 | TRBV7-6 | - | ASSLRPGGQDEQF
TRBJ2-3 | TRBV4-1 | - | ASSQAEGTDTQY